The next 14 T cell receptor beta chains were all read from a single sample in a study of CD8 T cells in ankylosing spondylitis. Each CDR3 protein gets one entry after TCRdb re-called the 5' RACE reads with MiXCR. Of roughly 86,000 distinct CDR3 sequences listed, about 8.1% are singletons. The sequenced material came from blood, either unsorted or a sorted T cell fraction (not recorded which). These receptors all stem from a male donor with ankylosing spondylitis or in good health (not recorded which).

The sample holds many counts of this clonotype. V usage is TRBV3-1 and J usage is TRBJ1-2, with D hard to call. The V end was cut by 1 base, the J end by 2 bases, with 2 bases between. CDR1 and CDR2 from the germline V gene are LGHDT and YNNKEL (reference sequence). This CDR3 is built from 12 residues. The DNA of the CDR3 is TGTGCCAGCAGCCAAGTGAACTATGGCTACACCTTC. Encoded protein: CASSQVNYGYTF.

This clonotype was detected a few times. CDR3 in amino acids: CASSLDPSGGAGDTDTQYF. DNA of the CDR3: TGTGCCAGCAGCTTAGATCCTAGCGGGGGGGCCGGGGACACAGATACGCAGTATTTT. The chain joins TRBV7-6 to TRBJ2-3; 12 bases map to TRBD2. Trimming at V came to 1 base and at J to 2 bases, leaving 10 bases not matched to a gene. CDR3 length: 19 residues. The germline V gene has CDR1 SGHVS and CDR2 FNYEAQ.

This clonotype was seen at least ten times. This rearrangement joins TRBV6-2 or TRBV6-3 to TRBJ2-2; perhaps TRBD2 as D (6 bases). Trimming left V 4 bases short and J 2 bases short, with 14 bases between. Germline CDR1 reads MNHEY; CDR2 reads SVGEGT. This CDR3 spans 16 amino acids. DNA for the CDR3: TGTGCCAGCAGTTCCCTCCAGCGGGCCAACACCGGGGAGCTGTTTTTT. Translating it yields CASSSLQRANTGELFF.

This clonotype was seen repeatedly, ten times or more. The V gene is TRBV9, the J gene TRBJ1-5; 8 bases map to TRBD1. The V gene end was trimmed by 0 bases and the J gene end by 7 bases; junction bases not matched to a gene: 6. This CDR3 comprises 15 residues. Germline CDR1 reads SGDLS; CDR2 reads YYNGEE. The chain's CDR3 is CASSVGGQGGQPQHF. DNA of the CDR3: TGTGCCAGCAGCGTAGGTGGACAGGGAGGGCAGCCCCAGCATTTT.

There are a few counts of this clonotype. V usage is TRBV7-8 and J usage is TRBJ2-3; 8 nucleotides line up with TRBD2. The CDR3 totals 15 residues. J lost 2 bases, V lost 5 bases, and 6 bases had no gene match. Germline values: CDR1 SGHVS, CDR2 FQNEAQ. The CDR3 bases are TGTGCCAGCAGCGCACGGGGGGGCCTCACAGATACGCAGTATTTT. Translating gives CASSARGGLTDTQYF.

This clonotype showed up many times. The rearrangement uses TRBV28 and TRBJ2-5; D is uncertain. Trimming stripped 6 bases from V and 5 bases from J, with 10 bases between. Germline V gives CDR1 MDHEN, CDR2 SYDVKM. CDR3 size: 12 residues. Here the CDR3 reads CASRSNWETQYF. The CDR3 DNA is TGTGCCAGCAGATCCAATTGGGAGACCCAGTACTTC. Complete variable domain (other parts from reference TRBV28 and TRBJ2-5): DVKVTQSSRYLVKRTGEKVFLECVQDMDHENMFWYRQDPGLGLRLIYFSYDVKMKEKGDIPEGYSVSREKKERFSLILESASTNQTSMYLCASRSNWETQYFGPGTRLLVL.

This clonotype appeared once. This chain connects TRBV11-2 to TRBJ2-5; TRBD1 matches at 8 bases. The CDR3 has 18 residues. V lost 10 bases to trimming and J lost 4 bases; unmatched junction nucleotides: 23. The germline gives CDR1 SGHAT, CDR2 FQNNGV. CDR3 loop: CATQQGVIRAGEGETQYF. The CDR3, as DNA: TGTGCCACCCAACAGGGGGTCATCCGAGCAGGGGAAGGAGAGACCCAGTACTTC.

This clonotype has a count of ten or more. The V call is TRBV12-3 or TRBV12-4, the J call TRBJ2-3; the match to TRBD1 covers 7 bases. The CDR3 extends over 16 amino acids. V lost 5 bases to trimming and J lost 6 bases; unmatched junction nucleotides: 14. CDR3 sequence: CASSPLWTGLGDTQYF. The CDR3 DNA sequence: TGTGCCAGCAGTCCCCTCTGGACAGGCCTCGGGGATACGCAGTATTTT.

This clonotype was detected ten times or more. The genes are TRBV5-1 and TRBJ2-2; either TRBD1 or TRBD2 may fit D (6 bases each). The germline gives CDR1 SGHRS, CDR2 YFSETQ. Between the trimmed V and J ends, which lost 1 base and 5 bases, there was a span of 15 bases. CDR3 length: 16 residues. The CDR3 spells CASSLFGGAETGELFF. CDR3 sequence (DNA): TGCGCCAGCAGCTTGTTCGGGGGCGCGGAAACCGGGGAGCTGTTTTTT.

This clonotype was counted ten times or more. The chain has TRBV7-2 and TRBJ1-5; 8 nucleotides line up with TRBD1. This CDR3 region has 16 residues. V was pared by 1 base and J by 0 bases, with 2 bases of the junction left unmatched. Per germline, CDR1 SGHTA and CDR2 FQGNSA. The CDR3 region has the DNA TGTGCCAGCAGCTTAGACAGGGGGACTAGCAATCAGCCCCAGCATTTT. This gives the protein CASSLDRGTSNQPQHF.

This clonotype has a handful of counts. J is TRBJ1-2 and V is TRBV11-2; the match to TRBD1 covers 7 bases. Germline CDR1 reads SGHAT; CDR2 reads FQNNGV. V lost 5 bases, J lost 4 bases, and 7 bases stayed unmatched. This CDR3 comprises 14 residues. The CDR3 loop is CASSGPGQSYGYTF. In nucleotides, the CDR3 is TGTGCCAGCAGCGGGCCGGGACAGAGCTATGGCTACACCTTC. Full variable domain (rest looked up from reference TRBV11-2 and TRBJ1-2): EAGVAQSPRYKIIEKRQSVAFWCNPISGHATLYWYQQILGQGPKLLIQFQNNGVVDDSQLPKDRFSAERLKGVDSTLKIQPAKLEDSAVYLCASSGPGQSYGYTFGSGTRLTVV.

This clonotype was seen repeatedly, ten times or more. V usage is TRBV5-1 and J usage is TRBJ1-4, with 11 bases that match TRBD1. The V gene end was trimmed by 5 bases and the J gene end by 7 bases; junction bases not matched to a gene: 7. CDR3 length: 15 residues. Germline values: CDR1 SGHRS, CDR2 YFSETQ. CDR3 amino acids: CASSPLGQGAEKLFF. In DNA form, the CDR3 reads TGCGCCAGCAGTCCACTCGGACAGGGGGCTGAAAAACTGTTTTTT.

Points on this clonotype: Since a much larger clone is just one base distant, this may be a read error. The chain carries TRBV7-8 and TRBJ2-2; 11 bases fit TRBD1. Germline V gene data show CDR1 as SGHVS and CDR2 as FQNEAQ. CDR3 length equals 16 residues. The CDR3 sequence: CAGSLDRGQHTGELFF. The CDR3, as DNA: TGTGCCGGCAGCTTGGACAGGGGGCAGCACACCGGGGAGCTGTTTTTT.

This clonotype was counted at least ten times. The chain carries TRBV12-3 or TRBV12-4 and TRBJ2-5, with D uncertain. The CDR3 is made up of 11 amino acids. V lost 6 bases and J 1 base, leaving 3 bases between the germline ends. This chain's CDR3 is CASSFQETQYF. In nucleotides, the CDR3 is TGTGCCAGCAGCTTCCAAGAGACCCAGTACTTC.